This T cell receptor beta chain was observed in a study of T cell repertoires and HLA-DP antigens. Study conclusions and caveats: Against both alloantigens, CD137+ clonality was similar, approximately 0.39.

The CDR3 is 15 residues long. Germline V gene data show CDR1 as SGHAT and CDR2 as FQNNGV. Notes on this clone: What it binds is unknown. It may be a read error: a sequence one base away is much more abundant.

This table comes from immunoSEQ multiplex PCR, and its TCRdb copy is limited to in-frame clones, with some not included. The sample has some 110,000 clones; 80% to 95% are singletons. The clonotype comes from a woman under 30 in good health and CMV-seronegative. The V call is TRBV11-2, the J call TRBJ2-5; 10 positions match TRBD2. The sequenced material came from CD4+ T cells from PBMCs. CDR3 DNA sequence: TGTGCCGGCAGCCCCTGGACTAGCGGTGGGGAGACCCAGTACTTC. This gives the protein CAGSPWTSGGETQYF.